One sample yielded the 3 T cell receptor beta chains listed below, sequenced in a study of T cells in Graves' hyperthyroidism and ophthalmopathy. TCR beta CDR3 regions were amplified from RNA. Using the HTBI primer set, a first-round RT-PCR was run on the TCR CDR3. One entry per CDR3 protein results from TCRdb running MiXCR on the multiplex PCR reads. The repertoire has about 180,000 distinct CDR3 sequences, over 7.5% of them found once; the top ten carry approximately 20%. The sequencing input was blood. These receptor sequences come from a woman aged 18-35 years with Graves' hyperthyroidism that later progressed to Graves' ophthalmopathy.

This clonotype was observed many times. The chain recombines TRBV6-1 with TRBJ2-2, with D hard to call. Per the germline V gene, CDR1 is MNHNS and CDR2 is SASEGT. V lost 4 bases and J lost 5, with 11 bases in between. The CDR3 is 14 residues long. CDR3 nucleotides: TGTGCCAGCAGTGCGCGACTCAATACCGGGGAGCTGTTTTTT. Translation gives CASSARLNTGELFF.

In its sample, this clonotype was seen many times. This chain connects TRBV20-1 to TRBJ2-7; tentatively, D is TRBD2 (6 bases). There are 16 residues in the CDR3. Germline V CDR1 and CDR2: DFQATT, SNEGSKA (reference sequence). The V and J ends lost 1 base and 3 bases respectively, with 19 bases between them. CDR3 residues: CSARGGSGIIFYEQYF. In DNA form, the CDR3 reads TGCAGTGCTAGAGGGGGTAGCGGAATTATTTTCTACGAGCAGTACTTC.

About this clonotype itself: This may be a read error: a much more frequent sequence differs by one nucleotide. The chain joins TRBV7-6 to TRBJ1-5; weak D call: TRBD1 (6 bases). The CDR3 has 18 amino acids. Trimming removed 1 base at V and 0 bases at J, with 16 bases between. Per the germline V gene, CDR1 is SGHVS and CDR2 is FNYEAQ. CDR3 DNA sequence: TGTGCCAGCAGCTTAGAAGTAGGGGGGCTTTATAGCAATCAGCCCCAGCATTTT. Protein: CASSLEVGGLYSNQPQHF.